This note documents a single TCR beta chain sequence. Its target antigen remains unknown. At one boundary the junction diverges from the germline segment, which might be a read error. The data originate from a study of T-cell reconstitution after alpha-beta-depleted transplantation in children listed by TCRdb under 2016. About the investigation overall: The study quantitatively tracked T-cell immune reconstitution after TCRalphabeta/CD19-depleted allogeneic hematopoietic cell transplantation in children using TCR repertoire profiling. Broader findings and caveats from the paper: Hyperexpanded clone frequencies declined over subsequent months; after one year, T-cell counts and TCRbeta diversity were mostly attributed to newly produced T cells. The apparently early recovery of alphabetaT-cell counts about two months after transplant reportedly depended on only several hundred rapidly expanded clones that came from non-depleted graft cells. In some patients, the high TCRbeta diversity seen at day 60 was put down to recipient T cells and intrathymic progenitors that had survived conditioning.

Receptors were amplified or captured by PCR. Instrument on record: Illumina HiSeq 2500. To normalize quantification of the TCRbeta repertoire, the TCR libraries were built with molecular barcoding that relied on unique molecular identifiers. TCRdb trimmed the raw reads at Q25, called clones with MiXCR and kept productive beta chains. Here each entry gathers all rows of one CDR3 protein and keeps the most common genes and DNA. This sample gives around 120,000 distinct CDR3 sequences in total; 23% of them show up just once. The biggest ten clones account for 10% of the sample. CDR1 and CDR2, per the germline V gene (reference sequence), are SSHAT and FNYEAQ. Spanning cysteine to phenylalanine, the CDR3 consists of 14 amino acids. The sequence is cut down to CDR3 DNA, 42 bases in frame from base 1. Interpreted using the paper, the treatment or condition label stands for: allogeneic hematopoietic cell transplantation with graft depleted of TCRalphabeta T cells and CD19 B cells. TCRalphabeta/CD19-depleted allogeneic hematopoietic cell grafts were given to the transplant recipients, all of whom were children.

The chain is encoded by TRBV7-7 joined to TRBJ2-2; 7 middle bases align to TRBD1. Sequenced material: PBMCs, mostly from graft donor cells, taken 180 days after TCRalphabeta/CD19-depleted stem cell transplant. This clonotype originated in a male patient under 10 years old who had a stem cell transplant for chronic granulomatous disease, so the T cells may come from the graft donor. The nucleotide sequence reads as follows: TGTGCTAGCAGCTCCGACAGGGAACACGGGGAGCTGTTTTTT. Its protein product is CASSSDREHGELFF.